This T cell receptor beta chain stems from a study of blood T cell repertoires in COVID-19. Looking at the study overall: The origin of the acute and convalescent COVID-19 samples was the United States, Italy and Spain. Sources were T cells, B-cell-depleted T cells, or PBMCs; the material itself was cDNA or gDNA.

Authors' processing steps: Amplification from reference gene primers served as the basis for estimated nucleated cell counts. Profiling relied on immunoSEQ multiplex PCR, and the TCRdb table lists in-frame clones only, not all of them. V and J calls and clone size follow that table, whereas D and trimming were derived from the DNA. The sample holds approximately 250,000 clones, 85% seen once. V lost 5 bases, J lost 4 bases, and 9 bases lay in between. Germline CDR1 is SGHRS and CDR2 is YFSETQ. The CDR3 covers 12 residues. The genes are TRBV5-1 and TRBJ1-1; D gene unclear. This TCR derives from a middle-aged man with acute or convalescent COVID-19. Sequenced material: peripheral blood. CDR3 nucleotides: TGCGCCAGCAGACTGGTTGGCACTGAAGCTTTCTTT. It yields the protein CASRLVGTEAFF.